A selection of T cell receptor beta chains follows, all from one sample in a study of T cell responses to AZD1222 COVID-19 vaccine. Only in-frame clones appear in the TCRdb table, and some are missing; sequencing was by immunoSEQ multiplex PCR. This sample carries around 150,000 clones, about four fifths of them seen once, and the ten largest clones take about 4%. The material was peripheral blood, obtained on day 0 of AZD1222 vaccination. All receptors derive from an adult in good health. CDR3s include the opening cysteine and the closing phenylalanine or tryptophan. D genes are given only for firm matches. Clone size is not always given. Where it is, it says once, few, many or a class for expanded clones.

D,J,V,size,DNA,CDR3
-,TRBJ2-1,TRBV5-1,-,TGCGCCAGCAGCGCAGTCCCCCCGGACGTTAGCTCCTACAATGAGCAGTTCTTC,CASSAVPPDVSSYNEQFF
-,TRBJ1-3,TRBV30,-,TGTGCCTGGATCCCCCGTCGAGGGCTAGCTGGAAACACCATATATTTT,CAWIPRRGLAGNTIYF
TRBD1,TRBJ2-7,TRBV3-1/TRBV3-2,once,TGTGCCAGCAGCCAAGTGGCAGGACAGGGGTACGAGCAGTACTTC,CASSQVAGQGYEQYF
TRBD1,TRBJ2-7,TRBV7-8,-,TGTGCCAGCAGCTCCGACAGGGAGTCCTACGAGCAGTACTTC,CASSSDRESYEQYF
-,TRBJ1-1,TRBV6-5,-,TGTGCCAGCAGAGGCCCCGGGAGGAACACTGAAGCTTTCTTT,CASRGPGRNTEAFF
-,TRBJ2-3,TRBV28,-,TGTGCCAGCAGTTTAACGGGGGGCAGCATCGCGCAGTATTTT,CASSLTGGSIAQYF
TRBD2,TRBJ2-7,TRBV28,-,TGTGCCAGCAGTTCCTATGGGAGGGAGAAGGTCGAGCAGTACTTC,CASSSYGREKVEQYF
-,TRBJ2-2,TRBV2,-,TGTGCCAGCAGTGCAGAGCCCACCGGGGAGCTGTTTTTT,CASSAEPTGELFF
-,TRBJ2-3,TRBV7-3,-,TGTGCCAGCAGCGAAGGCAGGGCGAGCCCAGATACGCAGTATTTT,CASSEGRASPDTQYF
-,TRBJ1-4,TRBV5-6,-,TGTGCCAGCAGCTTGTGGGGTTATAGAAGTGGCGAAAAACTGTTTTTT,CASSLWGYRSGEKLFF
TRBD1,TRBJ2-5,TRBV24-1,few,TGTGCCACCAGTGATAGACAGGGAGCCCTCCAGGAGACCCAGTACTTC,CATSDRQGALQETQYF
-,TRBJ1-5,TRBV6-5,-,TGTGCCAGCAGTTACTCTCCAGGGCAAGGACAGCCCCAGCATTTT,CASSYSPGQGQPQHF
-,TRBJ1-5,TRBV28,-,TGTGCCAGCTTACGGACAGATAGCAATCAGCCCCAGCATTTT,CASLRTDSNQPQHF
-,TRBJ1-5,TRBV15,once,TGTGCCACCAGCAGCGGGGAAAGGAGCAATCAGCCCCAGCATTTT,CATSSGERSNQPQHF
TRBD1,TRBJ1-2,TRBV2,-,TGTGCCGAGGGGACAGCTAACTATGGCTACACCTTC,CAEGTANYGYTF
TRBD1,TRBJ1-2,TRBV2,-,TGTGCCAGCAGTCCCGCAGGGGGCAACTATGGCTACACCTTC,CASSPAGGNYGYTF
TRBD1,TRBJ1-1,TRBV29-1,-,TGCAGCGTTGAACAAGGGGTGACAGGGGGCACTGAAGCTTTCTTT,CSVEQGVTGGTEAFF
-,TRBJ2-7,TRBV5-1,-,TGCGCCAGCAGCTCCCACGTGGGGGATGGTTACGAGCAGTACTTC,CASSSHVGDGYEQYF
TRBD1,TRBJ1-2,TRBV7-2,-,TGTGCCAGCAGCCGTGACAGGGTTGGCTACACCTTC,CASSRDRVGYTF
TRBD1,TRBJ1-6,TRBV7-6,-,TGTGCCAGCAGCTCACTCGCGGGACAGGGAAATTCACCCCTCCACTTT,CASSSLAGQGNSPLHF
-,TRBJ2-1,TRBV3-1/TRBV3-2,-,TGTGCCAGCAGCGTGGGGGGGCAATCCTACAATGAGCAGTTCTTC,CASSVGGQSYNEQFF
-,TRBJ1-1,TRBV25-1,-,TGTGCCAGCAGTGGGGGGAAGAGGGTATGGACTGAAGCTTTCTTT,CASSGGKRVWTEAFF
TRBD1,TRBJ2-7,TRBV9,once,TGTGCCAGCAGCGTAGTAGGGACAGGGGACGAGCAGTACTTC,CASSVVGTGDEQYF
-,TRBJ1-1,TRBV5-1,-,TGCGCCAGCAGCACCCGGGGAGGGTACATGAACACTGAAGCTTTCTTT,CASSTRGGYMNTEAFF
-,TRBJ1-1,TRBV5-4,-,TGTGCCAGCAGCTTCGGGACACCAGAAGCTTTCTTT,CASSFGTPEAFF
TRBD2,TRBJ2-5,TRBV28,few,TGTGCCAGCAGTCCGATGCGGGGGACGTTCCAAGAGACCCAGTACTTC,CASSPMRGTFQETQYF
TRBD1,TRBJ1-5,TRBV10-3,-,TGTGCCATCAGTGGAGGGACAGGGGGTCAGCCCCAGCATTTT,CAISGGTGGQPQHF
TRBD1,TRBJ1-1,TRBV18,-,TGTGCCAGCTCACCGATCGGACAGGGGGCACAGGGCACTGAAGCTTTCTTT,CASSPIGQGAQGTEAFF
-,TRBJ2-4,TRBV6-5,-,TGTGCCAGCAGATCCGCGACAGTCGCCAAAAACATTCAGTACTTC,CASRSATVAKNIQYF
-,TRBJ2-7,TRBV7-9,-,TGTGCCAGCAGCTTAGGCGCGACGTCAGGACACGAGCAGTACTTC,CASSLGATSGHEQYF
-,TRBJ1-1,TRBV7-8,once,TGTGCCAGCAGCTTAGTCGGGGGGAGGCCGAGGACTCTGAACACTGAAGCTTTCTTT,CASSLVGGRPRTLNTEAFF
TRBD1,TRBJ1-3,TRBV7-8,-,TGTGCCAGCAGCCCGGACAGGGCGGGTGGAAACACCATATATTTT,CASSPDRAGGNTIYF
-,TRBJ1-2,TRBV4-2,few,TGTGCCAGCAGCCAGGCCCGGACGGACTATGGCTACACCTTC,CASSQARTDYGYTF
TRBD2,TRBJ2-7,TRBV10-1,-,TGCGCCAGCAGCGGGACTAGCGGGGCTTCCTACGAGCAGTACTTC,CASSGTSGASYEQYF
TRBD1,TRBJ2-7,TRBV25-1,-,TGTGCCAGCAGTGCCTTCTCCTTGACAGGGTCGTCCTACGAGCAGTACTTC,CASSAFSLTGSSYEQYF
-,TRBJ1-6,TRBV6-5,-,TGTGCCAGCGGCTATGACGGGAAGAATTCACCCCTCCACTTT,CASGYDGKNSPLHF
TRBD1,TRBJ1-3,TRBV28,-,TGTGCCAGCAGTTTACCGGGACAGGGGATGAACACCATATATTTT,CASSLPGQGMNTIYF
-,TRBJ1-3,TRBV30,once,TGTGCCTGGAGTGTCCCCCGGCCTTCCTCTGGAAACACCATATATTTT,CAWSVPRPSSGNTIYF
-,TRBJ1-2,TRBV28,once,TGTGCCAGCACGACACAGGGACATGGCTACACCTTC,CASTTQGHGYTF
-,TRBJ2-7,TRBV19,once,TGTGCCAGTAGTACAGGACGTGAAGAGCAGTACTTC,CASSTGREEQYF
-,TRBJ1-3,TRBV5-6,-,TGTGCCAGCAGCTTGGGGTACTCTGGAAACACCATATATTTT,CASSLGYSGNTIYF
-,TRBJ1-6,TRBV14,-,TGTGCCAGCAGCCGTGCGGGGGTTACTCACTCACCCCTCCACTTT,CASSRAGVTHSPLHF
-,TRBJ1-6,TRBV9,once,TGTGCCAGCAGCGTAGAAGAAGGGGAATGGTCACCCCTCCACTTT,CASSVEEGEWSPLHF
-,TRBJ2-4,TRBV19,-,TGTGCCAGTAGTATTTGGACGACGCCTCACAACATTCAGTACTTC,CASSIWTTPHNIQYF
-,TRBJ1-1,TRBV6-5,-,TGTGCCAGCTCCGAGGGGGGAGGCGCTTTCTTT,CASSEGGGAFF
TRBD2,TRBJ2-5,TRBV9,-,TGTGCCAGCAGCTCCCGCCGAGCGGGGGTGGAGACCCAGTACTTC,CASSSRRAGVETQYF
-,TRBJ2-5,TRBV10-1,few,TGCGCCAGCATAGGAGAGACCCAGTACTTC,CASIGETQYF
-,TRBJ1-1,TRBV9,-,TGTGCCAGCACCATAGGGAGCGGGGTGACTGAAGCTTTCTTT,CASTIGSGVTEAFF
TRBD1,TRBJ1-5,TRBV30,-,TGTGCCTGGACAGGGGGAGGCAATCAGCCCCAGCATTTT,CAWTGGGNQPQHF
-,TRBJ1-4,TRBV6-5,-,TGTGCCAGCAAAAGGGGGTCGACTAATGAAAAACTGTTTTTT,CASKRGSTNEKLFF